The subject of this entry is one TCR beta chain. The antigen remains undetermined. Sampling times: baseline, cycle 4 day 1, cycle 7 day 1. These data originate in a study of OX40 agonist ivuxolimab in advanced cancers. Study-wide findings and caveats: Expanded peripheral T-cell antigen specificity went undetermined.

CDR3 length: 15 amino acids. CDR1 is SEHNR and CDR2 is FQNEAQ in the germline V gene (reference sequence). V was clipped by 5 bases and J by 3 bases, with 15 bases between them. Generated by immunoSEQ multiplex PCR, the TCRdb table keeps only in-frame clones and is missing some. The table records more than 65,000 clones, roughly 84% of them present only once. This chain connects TRBV7-9 to TRBJ2-3; the D gene is possibly TRBD1 (5 bases). The sequence came from an adult with an advanced solid tumor such as melanoma, head and neck, liver or kidney cancer. The sample was CD4+ or CD8+ T cells sorted from blood, taken in a trial of the OX40 agonist ivuxolimab. This CDR3 reads CASSPGRGRTDTQYF. The CDR3 bases are TGTGCCAGCAGCCCCGGAAGGGGTAGGACAGATACGCAGTATTTT.